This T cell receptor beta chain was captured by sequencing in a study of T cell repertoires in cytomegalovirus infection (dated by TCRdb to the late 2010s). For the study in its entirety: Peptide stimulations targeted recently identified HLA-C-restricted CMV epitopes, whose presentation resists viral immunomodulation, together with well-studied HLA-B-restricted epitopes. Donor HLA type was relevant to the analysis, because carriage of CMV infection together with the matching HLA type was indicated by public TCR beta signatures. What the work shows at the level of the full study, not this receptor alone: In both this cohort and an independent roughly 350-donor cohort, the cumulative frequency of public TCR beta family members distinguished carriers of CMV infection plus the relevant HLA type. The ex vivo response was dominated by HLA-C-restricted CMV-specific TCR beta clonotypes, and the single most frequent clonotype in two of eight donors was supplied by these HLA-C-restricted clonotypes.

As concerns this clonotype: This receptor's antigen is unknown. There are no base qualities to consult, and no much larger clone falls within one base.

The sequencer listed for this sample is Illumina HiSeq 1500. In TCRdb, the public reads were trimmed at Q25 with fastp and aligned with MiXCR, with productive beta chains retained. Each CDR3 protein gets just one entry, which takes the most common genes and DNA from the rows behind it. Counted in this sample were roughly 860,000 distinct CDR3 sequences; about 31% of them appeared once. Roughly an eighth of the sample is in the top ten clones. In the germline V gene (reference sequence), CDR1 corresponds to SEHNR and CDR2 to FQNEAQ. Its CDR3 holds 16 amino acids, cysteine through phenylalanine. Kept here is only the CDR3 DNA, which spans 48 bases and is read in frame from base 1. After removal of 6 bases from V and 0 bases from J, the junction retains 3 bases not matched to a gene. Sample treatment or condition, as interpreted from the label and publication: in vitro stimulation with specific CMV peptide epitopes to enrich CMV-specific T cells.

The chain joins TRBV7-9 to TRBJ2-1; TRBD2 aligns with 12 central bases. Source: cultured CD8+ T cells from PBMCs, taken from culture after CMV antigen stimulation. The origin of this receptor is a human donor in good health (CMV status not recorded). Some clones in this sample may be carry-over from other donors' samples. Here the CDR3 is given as CASRPSGGASYNEQFF. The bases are TGTGCCAGCAGGCCTAGCGGGGGGGCCTCCTACAATGAGCAGTTCTTC.